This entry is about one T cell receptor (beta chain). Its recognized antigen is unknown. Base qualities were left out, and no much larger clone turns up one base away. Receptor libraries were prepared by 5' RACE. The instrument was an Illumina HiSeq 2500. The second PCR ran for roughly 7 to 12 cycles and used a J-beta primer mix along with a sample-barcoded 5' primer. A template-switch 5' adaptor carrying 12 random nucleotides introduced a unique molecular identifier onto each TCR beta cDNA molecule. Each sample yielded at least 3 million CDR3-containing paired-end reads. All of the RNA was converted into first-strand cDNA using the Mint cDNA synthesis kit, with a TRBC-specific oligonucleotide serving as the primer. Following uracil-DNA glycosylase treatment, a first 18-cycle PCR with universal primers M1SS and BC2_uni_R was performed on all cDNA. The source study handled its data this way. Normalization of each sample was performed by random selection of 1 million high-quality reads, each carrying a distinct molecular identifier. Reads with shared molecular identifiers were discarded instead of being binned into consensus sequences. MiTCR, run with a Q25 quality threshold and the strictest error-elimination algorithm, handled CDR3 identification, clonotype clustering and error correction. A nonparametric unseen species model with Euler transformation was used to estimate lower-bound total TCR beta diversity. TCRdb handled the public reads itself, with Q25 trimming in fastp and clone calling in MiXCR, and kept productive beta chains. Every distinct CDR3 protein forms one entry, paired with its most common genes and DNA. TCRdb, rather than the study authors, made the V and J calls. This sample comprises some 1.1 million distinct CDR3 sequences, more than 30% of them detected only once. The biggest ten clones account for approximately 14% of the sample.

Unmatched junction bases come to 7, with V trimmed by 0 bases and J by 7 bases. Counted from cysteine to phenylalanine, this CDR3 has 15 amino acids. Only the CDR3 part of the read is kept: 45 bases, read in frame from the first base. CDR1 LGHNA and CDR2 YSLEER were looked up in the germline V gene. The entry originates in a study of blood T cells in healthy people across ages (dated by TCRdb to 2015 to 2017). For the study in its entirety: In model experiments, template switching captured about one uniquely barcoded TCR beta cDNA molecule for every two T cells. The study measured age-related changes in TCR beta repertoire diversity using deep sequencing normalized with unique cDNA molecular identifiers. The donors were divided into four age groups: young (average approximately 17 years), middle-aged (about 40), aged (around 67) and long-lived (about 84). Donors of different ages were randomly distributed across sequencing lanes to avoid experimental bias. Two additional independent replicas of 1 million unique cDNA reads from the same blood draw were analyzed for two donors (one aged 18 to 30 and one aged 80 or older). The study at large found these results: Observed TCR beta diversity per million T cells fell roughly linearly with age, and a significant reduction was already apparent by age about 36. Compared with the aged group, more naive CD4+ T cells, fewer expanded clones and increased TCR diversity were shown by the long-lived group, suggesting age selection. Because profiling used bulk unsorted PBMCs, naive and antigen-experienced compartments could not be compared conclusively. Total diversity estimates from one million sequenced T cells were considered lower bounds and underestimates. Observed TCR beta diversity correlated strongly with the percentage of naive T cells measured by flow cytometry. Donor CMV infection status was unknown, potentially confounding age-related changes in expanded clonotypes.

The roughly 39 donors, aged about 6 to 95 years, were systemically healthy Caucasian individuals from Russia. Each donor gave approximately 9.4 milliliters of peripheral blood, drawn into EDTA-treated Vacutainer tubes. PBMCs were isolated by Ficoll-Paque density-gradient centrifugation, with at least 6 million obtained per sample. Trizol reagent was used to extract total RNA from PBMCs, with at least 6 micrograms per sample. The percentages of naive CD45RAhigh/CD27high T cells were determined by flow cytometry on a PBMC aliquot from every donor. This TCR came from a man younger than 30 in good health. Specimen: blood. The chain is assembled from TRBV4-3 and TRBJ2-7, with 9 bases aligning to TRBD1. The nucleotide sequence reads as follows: TGCGCCAGCAGCCAAGAAACAGGGGGCATCGATGAGCAGTACTTC. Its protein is CASSQETGGIDEQYF.